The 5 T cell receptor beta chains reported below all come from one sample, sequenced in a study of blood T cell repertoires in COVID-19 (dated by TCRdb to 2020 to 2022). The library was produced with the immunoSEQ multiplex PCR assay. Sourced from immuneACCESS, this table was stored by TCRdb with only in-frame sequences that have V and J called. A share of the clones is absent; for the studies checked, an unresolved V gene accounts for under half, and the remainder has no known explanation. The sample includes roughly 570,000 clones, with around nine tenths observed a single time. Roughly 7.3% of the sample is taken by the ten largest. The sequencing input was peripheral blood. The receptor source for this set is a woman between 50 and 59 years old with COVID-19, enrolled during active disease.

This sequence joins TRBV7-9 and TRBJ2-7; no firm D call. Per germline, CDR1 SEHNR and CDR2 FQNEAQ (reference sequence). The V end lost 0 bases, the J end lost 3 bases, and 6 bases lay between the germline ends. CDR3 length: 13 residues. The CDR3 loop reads CASSLARYYEQYF. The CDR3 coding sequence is TGTGCCAGCAGCTTAGCCAGGTACTACGAGCAGTACTTC.

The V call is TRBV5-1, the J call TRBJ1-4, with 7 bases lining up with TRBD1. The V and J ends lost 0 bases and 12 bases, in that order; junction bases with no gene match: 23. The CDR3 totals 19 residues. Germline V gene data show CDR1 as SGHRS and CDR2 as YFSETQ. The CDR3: CASSLVRPTNDRAPGELFF. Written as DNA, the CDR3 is TGCGCCAGCAGCTTGGTGAGGCCTACAAACGACAGGGCTCCTGGAGAACTGTTTTTT.

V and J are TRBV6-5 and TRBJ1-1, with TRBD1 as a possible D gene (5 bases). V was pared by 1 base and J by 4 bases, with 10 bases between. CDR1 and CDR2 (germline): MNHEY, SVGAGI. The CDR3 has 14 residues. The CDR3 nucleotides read TGTGCCAGCAGTTACTGGGGTAGGGGCACTGAAGCTTTCTTT. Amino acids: CASSYWGRGTEAFF.

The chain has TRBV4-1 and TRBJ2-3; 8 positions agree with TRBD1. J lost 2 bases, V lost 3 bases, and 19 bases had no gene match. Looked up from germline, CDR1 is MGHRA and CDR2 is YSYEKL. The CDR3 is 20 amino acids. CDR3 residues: CASSQRLQGAGPSLTDTQYF. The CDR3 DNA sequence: TGCGCCAGCAGCCAGAGACTCCAGGGGGCTGGTCCTTCTCTCACAGATACGCAGTATTTT.

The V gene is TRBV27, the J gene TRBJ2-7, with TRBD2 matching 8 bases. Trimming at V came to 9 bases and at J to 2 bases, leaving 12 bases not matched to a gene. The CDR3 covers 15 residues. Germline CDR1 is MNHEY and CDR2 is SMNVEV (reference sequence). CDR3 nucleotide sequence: TGTGCCAGGTTGCAGTCGGTAGCGGGGCCCTACGAGCAGTACTTC. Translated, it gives CARLQSVAGPYEQYF.